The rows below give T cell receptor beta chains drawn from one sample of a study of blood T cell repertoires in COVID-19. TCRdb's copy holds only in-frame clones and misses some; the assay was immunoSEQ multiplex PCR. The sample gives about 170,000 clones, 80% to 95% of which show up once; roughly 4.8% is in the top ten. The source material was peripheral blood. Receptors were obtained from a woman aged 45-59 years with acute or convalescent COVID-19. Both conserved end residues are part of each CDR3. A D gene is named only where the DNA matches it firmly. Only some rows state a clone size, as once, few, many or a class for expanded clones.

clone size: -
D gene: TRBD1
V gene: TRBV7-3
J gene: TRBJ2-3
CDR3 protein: CASSSGGTGTDTQYF
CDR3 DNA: TGTGCCAGCAGCTCAGGGGGAACTGGCACAGATACGCAGTATTTT

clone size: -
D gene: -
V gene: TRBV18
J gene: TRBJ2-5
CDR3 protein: CASSPRSSQETQYF
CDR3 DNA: TGTGCCAGCTCCCCACGGAGTAGCCAAGAGACCCAGTACTTC

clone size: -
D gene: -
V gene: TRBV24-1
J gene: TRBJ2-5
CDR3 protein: CATSDSRLYQETQYF
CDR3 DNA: TGTGCCACCAGTGATTCGCGGCTGTACCAAGAGACCCAGTACTTC

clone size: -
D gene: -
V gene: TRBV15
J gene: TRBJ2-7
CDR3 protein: CATSRARYSYEQYF
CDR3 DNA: TGTGCCACCAGCAGAGCGCGGTATAGCTACGAGCAGTACTTC

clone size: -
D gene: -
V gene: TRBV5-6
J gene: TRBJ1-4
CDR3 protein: CASSLAGMDEKLFF
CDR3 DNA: TGTGCCAGCAGCCTGGCAGGGATGGATGAAAAACTGTTTTTT

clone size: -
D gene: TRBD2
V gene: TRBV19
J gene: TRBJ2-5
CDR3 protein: CASSTHGGWKTQYF
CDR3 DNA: TGTGCCAGTAGTACCCACGGGGGGTGGAAGACCCAGTACTTC

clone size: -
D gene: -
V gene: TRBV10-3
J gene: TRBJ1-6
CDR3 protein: CAISESAETANSPLHF
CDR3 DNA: TGTGCCATCAGTGAATCGGCGGAGACCGCTAATTCACCCCTCCACTTT

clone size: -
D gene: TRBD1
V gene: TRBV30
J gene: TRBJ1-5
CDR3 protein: CAWKRQGALSNQPQHF
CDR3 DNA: TGTGCCTGGAAGAGGCAGGGGGCCCTTAGCAATCAGCCCCAGCATTTT

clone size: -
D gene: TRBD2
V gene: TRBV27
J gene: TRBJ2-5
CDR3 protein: CASSSWTSGQETQYF
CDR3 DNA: TGTGCCAGCAGTTCTTGGACTAGCGGGCAAGAGACCCAGTACTTC

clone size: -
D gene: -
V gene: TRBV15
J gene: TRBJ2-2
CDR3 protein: CATSRDWAGTNTGELFF
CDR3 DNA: TGTGCCACCAGCAGAGATTGGGCAGGTACGAACACCGGGGAGCTGTTTTTT

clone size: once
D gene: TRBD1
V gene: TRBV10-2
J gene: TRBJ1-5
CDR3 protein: CASGTGRNQPQHF
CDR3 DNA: TGCGCCAGCGGGACAGGGAGGAATCAGCCCCAGCATTTT

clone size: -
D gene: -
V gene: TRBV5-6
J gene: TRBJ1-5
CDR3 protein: CASSSGGNQPQHF
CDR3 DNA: TGTGCCAGCAGCTCCGGTGGTAATCAGCCCCAGCATTTT

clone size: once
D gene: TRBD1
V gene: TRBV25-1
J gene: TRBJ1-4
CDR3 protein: CASSDRGAGKLFF
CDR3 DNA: TGTGCCAGCAGTGACAGGGGGGCCGGAAAACTGTTTTTT

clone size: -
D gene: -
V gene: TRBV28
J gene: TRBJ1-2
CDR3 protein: CASSLMSGDYGYTF
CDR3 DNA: TGTGCCAGCAGTTTAATGTCCGGTGACTATGGCTACACCTTC

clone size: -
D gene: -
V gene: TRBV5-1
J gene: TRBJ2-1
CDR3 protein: CASSLVDSSYNEQFF
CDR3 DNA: TGCGCCAGCAGCTTGGTTGACAGCTCCTACAATGAGCAGTTCTTC

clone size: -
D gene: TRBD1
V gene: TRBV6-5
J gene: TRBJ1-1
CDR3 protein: CASSYGQGGGKAFF
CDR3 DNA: TGTGCCAGCAGTTACGGACAGGGGGGAGGAAAAGCTTTCTTT

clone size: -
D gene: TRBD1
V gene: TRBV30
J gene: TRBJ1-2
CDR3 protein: CAWSLPTYRGLFNGYTF
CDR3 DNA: TGTGCCTGGAGTCTCCCTACCTACAGGGGGCTGTTCAATGGCTACACCTTC

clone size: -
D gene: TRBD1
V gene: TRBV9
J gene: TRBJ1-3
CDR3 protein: CASSVDPHRGRGNTIYF
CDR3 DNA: TGTGCCAGCAGCGTAGATCCCCACAGGGGCCGTGGAAACACCATATATTTT

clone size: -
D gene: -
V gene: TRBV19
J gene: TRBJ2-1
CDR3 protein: CASTITSSSEQFF
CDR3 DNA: TGTGCCAGTACAATAACGTCTAGCAGTGAGCAGTTCTTC

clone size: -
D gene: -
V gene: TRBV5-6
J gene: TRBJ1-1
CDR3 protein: CASSLGTLNTEAFF
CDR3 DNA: TGTGCCAGCAGCTTGGGGACACTGAACACTGAAGCTTTCTTT

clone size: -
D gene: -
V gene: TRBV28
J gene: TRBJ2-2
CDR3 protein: CASSLGGRITGELFF
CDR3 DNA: TGTGCCAGCAGTTTAGGAGGGCGCATCACCGGGGAGCTGTTTTTT

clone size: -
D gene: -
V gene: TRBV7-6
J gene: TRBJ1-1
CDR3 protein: CAIKPRVMNTEAFF
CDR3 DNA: TGTGCCATTAAACCGCGGGTCATGAACACTGAAGCTTTCTTT

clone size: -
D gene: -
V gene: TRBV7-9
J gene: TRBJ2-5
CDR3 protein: CASSSRTGPQETQYF
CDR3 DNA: TGTGCCAGCAGCTCACGTACAGGGCCCCAAGAGACCCAGTACTTC

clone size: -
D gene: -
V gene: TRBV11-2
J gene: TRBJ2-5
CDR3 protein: CASRVHETQYF
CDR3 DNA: TGTGCCAGCAGAGTACATGAGACCCAGTACTTC

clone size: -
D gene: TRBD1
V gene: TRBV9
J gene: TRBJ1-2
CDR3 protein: CASSQGQGDYGYTF
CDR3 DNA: TGTGCCAGCAGCCAAGGACAGGGGGACTATGGCTACACCTTC

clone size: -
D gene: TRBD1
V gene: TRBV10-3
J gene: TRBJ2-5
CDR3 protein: CAISESVGTGGRKTQYF
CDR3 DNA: TGTGCCATCAGTGAGTCGGTTGGGACAGGCGGTCGGAAGACCCAGTACTTC

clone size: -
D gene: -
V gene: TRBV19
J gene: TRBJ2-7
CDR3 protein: CASSIVEAVYEQYF
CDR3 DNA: TGTGCCAGTAGTATAGTGGAGGCTGTCTACGAGCAGTACTTC

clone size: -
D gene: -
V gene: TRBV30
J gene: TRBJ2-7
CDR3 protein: CAWSVSGEQYF
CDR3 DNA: TGTGCCTGGAGTGTATCGGGCGAGCAGTACTTC

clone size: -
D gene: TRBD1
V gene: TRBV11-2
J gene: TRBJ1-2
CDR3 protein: CASSPGTGYYGYTF
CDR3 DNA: TGTGCCAGCAGCCCCGGGACAGGGTACTATGGCTACACCTTC

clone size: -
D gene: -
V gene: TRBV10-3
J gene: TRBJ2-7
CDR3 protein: CAISDQDSYEQYF
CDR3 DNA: TGTGCCATCAGTGACCAGGACTCCTACGAGCAGTACTTC

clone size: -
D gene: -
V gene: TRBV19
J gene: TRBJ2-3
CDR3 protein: CASSIFAGSTDTQYF
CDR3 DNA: TGTGCCAGTAGTATCTTTGCGGGGAGCACAGATACGCAGTATTTT

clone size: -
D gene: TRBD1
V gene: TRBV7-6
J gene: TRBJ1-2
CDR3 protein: CASSLAGQRTYTF
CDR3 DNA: TGTGCCAGCAGCTTAGCGGGACAGCGTACCTACACCTTC

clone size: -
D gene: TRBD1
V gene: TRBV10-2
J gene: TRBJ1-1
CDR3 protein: CASSDLGAGGTEAFF
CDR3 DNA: TGCGCCAGCAGTGACCTTGGGGCAGGGGGCACTGAAGCTTTCTTT

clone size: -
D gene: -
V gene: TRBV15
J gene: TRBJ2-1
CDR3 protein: CATSRDWAGEQFF
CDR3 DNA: TGTGCCACCAGCAGAGATTGGGCAGGAGAGCAGTTCTTC

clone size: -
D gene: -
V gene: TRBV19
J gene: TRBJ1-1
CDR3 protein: CASSAQSNTEAFF
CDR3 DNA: TGTGCCAGTAGTGCACAGTCGAACACTGAAGCTTTCTTT

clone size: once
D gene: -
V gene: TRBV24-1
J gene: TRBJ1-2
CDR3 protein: CATAKTGSNYGYTF
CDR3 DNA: TGTGCCACCGCAAAGACAGGTTCTAACTATGGCTACACCTTC

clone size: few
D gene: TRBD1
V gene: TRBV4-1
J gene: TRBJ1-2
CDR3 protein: CASSLITTGTGGGYTF
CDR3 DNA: TGCGCCAGCAGTCTTATCACCACCGGGACAGGGGGCGGCTACACCTTC

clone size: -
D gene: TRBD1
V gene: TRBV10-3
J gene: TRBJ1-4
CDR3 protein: CAIKGQGGEKLFF
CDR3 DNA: TGTGCCATCAAAGGACAGGGAGGGGAAAAACTGTTTTTT

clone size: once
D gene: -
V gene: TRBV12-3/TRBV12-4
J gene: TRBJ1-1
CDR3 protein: CASSPGGGTEAFF
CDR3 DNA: TGTGCCAGCAGTCCCGGGGGGGGGACTGAAGCTTTCTTT

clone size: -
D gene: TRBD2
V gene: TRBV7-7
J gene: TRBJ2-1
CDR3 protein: CASSLRLAGEQEQFF
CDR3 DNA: TGTGCTAGCAGCTTACGACTAGCGGGAGAACAGGAGCAGTTCTTC

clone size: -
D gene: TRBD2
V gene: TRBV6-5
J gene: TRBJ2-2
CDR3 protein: CASSSGLAGVTGELFF
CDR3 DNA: TGTGCCAGCAGTTCGGGACTAGCGGGAGTAACCGGGGAGCTGTTTTTT

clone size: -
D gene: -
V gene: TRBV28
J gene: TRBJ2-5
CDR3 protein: CASSSHGQPWTQETQYF
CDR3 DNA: TGTGCCAGCAGTTCGCACGGACAGCCCTGGACCCAAGAGACCCAGTACTTC

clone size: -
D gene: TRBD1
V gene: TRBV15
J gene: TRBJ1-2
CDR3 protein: CATSREEGTGDGYTF
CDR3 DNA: TGTGCCACCAGCAGAGAGGAGGGGACAGGGGATGGCTACACCTTC

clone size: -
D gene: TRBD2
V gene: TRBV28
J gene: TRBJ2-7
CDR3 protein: CASSLGGEQYF
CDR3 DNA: TGTGCCAGCAGTCTCGGGGGGGAGCAGTACTTC

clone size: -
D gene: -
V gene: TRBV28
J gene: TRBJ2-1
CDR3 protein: CASSLRQLRTYNEQFF
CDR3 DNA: TGTGCCAGCAGTCTGAGGCAATTGAGGACCTACAATGAGCAGTTCTTC

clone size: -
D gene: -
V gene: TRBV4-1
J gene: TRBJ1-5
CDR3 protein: CASSQEWWSQPQHF
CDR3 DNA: TGCGCCAGCAGCCAAGAATGGTGGAGTCAGCCCCAGCATTTT

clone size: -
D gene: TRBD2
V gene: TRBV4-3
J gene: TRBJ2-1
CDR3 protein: CASSPGLAGVEQFF
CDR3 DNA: TGCGCCAGCAGCCCGGGACTAGCGGGAGTGGAGCAGTTCTTC

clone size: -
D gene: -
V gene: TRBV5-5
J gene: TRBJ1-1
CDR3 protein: CASSSLVGELNTEAFF
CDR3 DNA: TGTGCCAGCAGCTCTCTAGTTGGAGAACTGAACACTGAAGCTTTCTTT